The sequence of this T cell receptor beta chain was determined in a study of cytomegalovirus exposure and HLA in healthy donors. V was trimmed by 5 bases and J by 6 bases, leaving 14 bases between them. Germline assignment: CDR1 MNHEY and CDR2 SMNVEV (reference sequence). The length of the CDR3 is 14 residues. This clone was picked up one time. Its antigen remains unknown. Each donor was healthy, and each was a bone marrow donor. Primers: 60 Vbeta forward and 13 Jbeta reverse. Original handling: There were around 80 million unique TCR beta chains by a later count, and around 10 million of them were shared. Sequencing was performed with immunoSEQ multiplex PCR; in TCRdb, only in-frame clones are kept and a portion is missing. V and J calls and clone size are those listed in that table; D and trimming were worked out from the DNA. The sample shows 60,000 to 90,000 clones, around 70% of them seen only once.

Notes on the study in general: In a later analysis, compared with equally common non-associated chains, HLA-associated beta chains were more expanded.

This clonotype was sampled from a woman aged 50 to 60 in good health and CMV-seropositive. The sequencing input was PBMCs. The chain links TRBV27 to TRBJ1-5; no clear D gene. The CDR3 here is CASSLEGLSQPQHF. The CDR3 region has the DNA TGTGCCAGCAGTCTGGAGGGTTTGAGTCAGCCCCAGCATTTT.